This T cell receptor (beta chain) was sequenced during a study of blood T cell repertoires in COVID-19 (dated by TCRdb to the early 2020s). Notes on the research overall: Samples from collaborators originated in the United States, Italy and Spain and spanned both the acute and convalescent phases of COVID-19. The prospective study material was composed of cDNA or gDNA derived from T cells, B-cell-depleted T cells, or PBMCs. Subjects who had been exposed to COVID-19, were actively infected with it, or had recovered from it provided the deeply sampled blood TCRbeta repertoires that made up the dataset. The repertoires were released in a freely available public database intended as a resource for research on the immune response to SARS-CoV-2. Samples came from the ongoing ImmuneRACE study (first 160 participants) plus 1,254 subjects from 6 global collaborators. A de-identified subject ID, COVID-19 status, age in years and sex were almost always included in the sample metadata. Where available, HLA class I and class II types were taken from metadata supplied by the sample provider and were not determined by assay-based typing.

TCRbeta CDR3 regions were amplified from genomic DNA using the immunoSEQ Assay, a bias-controlled multiplex PCR. In the original analysis: The number of nucleated cells in each sample was estimated from the amplification of reference gene primers within the assay. Sequence reads were collapsed and filtered to measure the absolute abundance of every unique TCRbeta CDR3 rearrangement. For each sample, productive Simpson clonality was calculated as the square root of Simpson's diversity index over productive rearrangements. Held by TCRdb, this immuneACCESS table contains in-frame sequences only and omits some clones. Under half of the omission traces to an unresolved V gene where checked; the cause of the rest is unknown. The V and J calls and clone size are taken from that table; D and trimming were inferred from the DNA. Within this sample are about 88,000 clones, with 90% to 95% of them counted one time only. Of the sample, roughly 1.7% falls within the top ten clones.

Paper-wide results and their limitations: How much clinical and demographic metadata was included differed by source and by participant, and the metadata was provided uncurated.

Remarks on this clone: The clone's antigen remains unknown. No base-level quality is on record; no much larger clone is a single base apart.

The CDR3 goes from the cysteine to the phenylalanine over 13 residues. Just CDR3 DNA is preserved here, 39 bases in frame from base 1. Trimming takes 1 base from V and 7 bases from J, and the germline ends sit 11 bases apart. The collaborating institutions used their own protocols to collect whole blood in K2EDTA tubes. For TCRbeta analysis, collaborators shipped samples in one of three forms: frozen whole blood, isolated PBMCs, or DNA extracted from either of those sample types. This sequence was found in a man in his fifties or sixties with acute or convalescent COVID-19. The sequenced sample was peripheral blood. The chain employs TRBV12-3 or TRBV12-4 and TRBJ2-7; perhaps TRBD2 is the D gene, with 5 bases matching. The CDR3 has the sequence CASSLGIPGEQYF. Read as DNA, the sequence is TGTGCCAGCAGTTTAGGGATCCCGGGGGAGCAGTACTTC.